Shown below are 11 T cell receptor beta chains from a single sample sequenced in a study of blood T cell repertoires in COVID-19. TCRdb keeps only in-frame clones here, not all; method: immunoSEQ multiplex PCR. Found here are under 250,000 clones, roughly 83% of them singletons; the top ten hold nearly 9%. Sequencing was performed on peripheral blood. These receptors came from a man aged 80 or over with acute or convalescent COVID-19.

V and J are TRBV7-2 and TRBJ2-7; 9 positions agree with TRBD1. From germline, CDR1 is SGHTA and CDR2 FQGNSA. V was pared by 3 bases and J by 0 bases, with 3 bases of the junction left unmatched. The length of the CDR3 is 15 residues. Here the CDR3 reads CASSFGTGPSYEQYF. The CDR3 nucleotides read TGTGCCAGCAGCTTCGGGACAGGGCCCTCCTACGAGCAGTACTTC.

This clone was seen repeatedly, ten times or more. The rearrangement joins TRBV7-7 to TRBJ2-1, with 9 bases identical to TRBD2. Trimming took 5 bases from V and 7 from J; bases not matched to a gene: 9. The V gene's germline CDR1 is SSHAT and CDR2 FNYEAQ (reference sequence). This CDR3 has 15 amino acids. The DNA for the CDR3 is TGTGCCAGCAGCCCAATAGCGGGAGAGTGGAATGAGCAGTTCTTC. This encodes CASSPIAGEWNEQFF.

The chain combines TRBV5-1 with TRBJ1-1; tentatively, D is TRBD1 (5 bases). V was pared by 6 bases and J by 1 base, with 16 bases between. The CDR3 is made up of 15 amino acids. The germline V gene encodes CDR1 SGHRS and CDR2 YFSETQ. This CDR3 is CASTRGTERNTEAFF. The CDR3 coding sequence is TGCGCCAGCACCCGGGGGACCGAAAGGAACACTGAAGCTTTCTTT.

The chain links TRBV27 to TRBJ1-5; D unclear. Trimming removed 6 bases from V and 6 bases from J, with 18 bases in between. The V gene's germline CDR1 is MNHEY and CDR2 SMNVEV (reference sequence). CDR3 length equals 15 residues. CDR3 sequence reads: CASSPDRGAGQPQHF. The CDR3 coding sequence is TGTGCCAGCAGCCCGGACCGGGGTGCCGGTCAGCCCCAGCATTTT.

The chain combines TRBV7-9 with TRBJ2-1; tentative D call: TRBD2 (5 bases). CDR1 is SEHNR and CDR2 is FQNEAQ in the germline V gene (reference sequence). Trimming cost V 5 bases and J 15 bases, with 14 bases left between them. CDR3 size: 11 residues. In DNA, the CDR3 is TGTGCCAGCAGCAAGGGTAGCGTACGGTTCTTC. Protein product: CASSKGSVRFF.

The chain uses TRBV18 and TRBJ1-2, with D perhaps matching TRBD1 (5 bases). Germline CDR1 is KGHSH and CDR2 is LQKENI. CDR3 length: 15 residues. With 3 bases removed from V and 0 bases from J, the gap between germline ends came to 11 bases. The CDR3 nucleotides are TGTGCCAGCTCACCTCCCGGGACTTCTAACTATGGCTACACCTTC. Residues: CASSPPGTSNYGYTF. The complete variable domain, with remaining parts taken from reference TRBV18 and TRBJ1-2, reads NAGVMQNPRHLVRRRGQEARLRCSPMKGHSHVYWYRQLPEEGLKFMVYLQKENIIDESGMPKERFSAEFPKEGPSILRIQQVVRGDSAAYFCASSPPGTSNYGYTFGSGTRLTVV.

The gene calls are TRBV9 and TRBJ1-6; D possibly corresponds to TRBD1 (6 bases). Deletions cut 0 bases from V and 6 bases from J, with 10 bases between. The CDR3 consists of 15 residues. Germline CDR1 reads SGDLS; CDR2 reads YYNGEE. The CDR3 nucleotides are TGTGCCAGCAGCGTAGAGGGGGGGCGTAATTCACCCCTCCACTTT. Translating gives CASSVEGGRNSPLHF.

The J gene is TRBJ1-2, the V gene TRBV19; 7 positions agree with TRBD1. V trimming: 4 bases; J trimming: 8 bases; junction bases outside the gene matches: 16. This CDR3 comprises 16 residues. Germline CDR1 is LNHDA and CDR2 is SQIVND (reference sequence). The CDR3 nucleotides are TGTGCCAGTAGTACGACAGGGAAGGGCCTTGAGGGGGGCTACACCTTC. This translates into CASSTTGKGLEGGYTF.

The chain uses TRBV6-5 and TRBJ2-1, with 9 bases that match TRBD2. V lost 3 bases to trimming and J lost 3 bases; unmatched junction nucleotides: 3. The CDR3 extends over 15 amino acids. Germline-derived CDR1 and CDR2 are MNHEY and SVGAGI. For the CDR3, the DNA is TGTGCCAGCAGTTATGGTAGCGGGGGCTACAATGAGCAGTTCTTC. Protein product: CASSYGSGGYNEQFF.

The chain has TRBV12-3 or TRBV12-4 and TRBJ1-2, with D perhaps TRBD1 (5 bases). Trimming left V 5 bases short and J 3 bases short, with 10 bases between. This CDR3 comprises 13 residues. The CDR3 region has the DNA TGTGCCAGCAGTCGGGACTGGGACTATGGCTACACCTTC. It codes for CASSRDWDYGYTF.

V is TRBV28 and J is TRBJ1-2; D possibly corresponds to TRBD1 (6 bases). Trimming pared 5 bases from V and 2 bases from J, leaving 12 bases between. The germline V gene encodes CDR1 MDHEN and CDR2 SYDVKM. The CDR3 contains 14 residues. The CDR3 is CASSPGTPNYGYTF. CDR3 nucleotide sequence: TGTGCCAGCAGTCCTGGGACACCAAACTATGGCTACACCTTC.